One T cell receptor (beta chain) is described in this entry. What antigen it recognizes has not been identified. Base qualities are missing; no much larger clone stands one base away. This sample was included in a study of T cell responses to AZD1222 COVID-19 vaccine (dated by TCRdb to the early 2020s). About the study as a whole: A total of just over 230 trial participants underwent TCR sequencing, of whom nearly 210 received two doses of AZD1222 and 26 received two doses of the MenACWY control vaccine. Trial participants were enrolled by age into 18-55, 56-69 and 70-plus year subgroups, with around 150, 28 and 57 TCR-sequenced participants respectively.

What this sample's time point label stands for: about 28 days (+/-7) after the second vaccine dose. Because spike-specific TCR depth and breadth did not differ between the two schedules, AZD1222 recipients who got a second dose at roughly 4 weeks were pooled with those who got a second dose at roughly 12 weeks. Vaccinee samples were obtained from the UK trials COV001 and COV002, which included a single-blind randomized controlled phase 2/3 trial of AZD1222 (ChAdOx1 nCoV-19) in healthy adults. Trial participant PBMC samples were collected at day 0 and day 28 after the second dose for TCRbeta chain sequencing. Broad study findings and their caveats: After two AZD1222 doses, spike-specific TCR breadth and depth were significantly higher than at day 0 and than in MenACWY recipients. The 56-69-year group was small, and its depth increase did not reach significance, likely because of low power. Because no day 14 peak-response samples were available, repertoires were characterized only after the peak T cell response. Participants were mostly white British, with more females than males. The authors suggested clonal diversity may have been underestimated. Conclusions about previously exposed vaccinees are limited because only six or seven AZD1222 recipients were SARS-CoV-2 seropositive at baseline. Epitopes outside the regions mutated in the B.1.351 and B.1.1.7 variants were reportedly recognized by nearly half of the unique spike-specific TCRs. CD4 TCRs associated with the vaccine covered the entire spike protein, and the dominant responses were in regions 160-218 and 743-854.

The CDR3 regions of human TCRbeta chains were subjected to immunosequencing. The authors' pipeline ran thus. TCRs in the repertoires were matched against a reference library of SARS-CoV-2-specific TCRs that had been generated with the MIRA antigen-specificity platform. Breadth meant the fraction of unique TCRs that were SARS-CoV-2-associated, whereas depth meant the fraction of total T cells that were SARS-CoV-2-associated. Using the MIRA data, each spike-specific TCR was mapped to the spike region that the TCR reacts to and placed in a CD4 or CD8 class. Log10-transformed breadth and depth values were compared by one-way ANOVA with Sidak's multiple comparisons tests. What TCRdb holds here is the immuneACCESS table cut down to in-frame rearrangements. Part of the clones is not present; checked against another copy, under half of the missing clones reflect an unresolved V gene, and the others are unexplained. D and trimming come from the DNA, and the V and J calls and clone size come from that table. Within this sample are hundreds of thousands of clones, with 90% to 95% of them counted one time only. In total, the top ten clones hold 0.5% to 0.7% of the sample.

CDR1 and CDR2, looked up from the germline V gene, are KGHSH and LQKENI. The CDR3 holds 13 amino acids from the cysteine to the phenylalanine. This entry keeps only the CDR3 DNA: 39 bases, framed from base 1. V is pared back by 2 bases and J by 3 bases, with 7 bases lying between the germline termini. This receptor was obtained from an adult who received the AZD1222 COVID-19 vaccine. The sequences come from peripheral blood, collected 28 days after the second AZD1222 dose. This chain is built from TRBV18 and TRBJ1-1, with the D gene call left open. The bases read TGTGCCAGCTCACCAAGGGCAGACACTGAAGCTTTCTTT. This translates into CASSPRADTEAFF.